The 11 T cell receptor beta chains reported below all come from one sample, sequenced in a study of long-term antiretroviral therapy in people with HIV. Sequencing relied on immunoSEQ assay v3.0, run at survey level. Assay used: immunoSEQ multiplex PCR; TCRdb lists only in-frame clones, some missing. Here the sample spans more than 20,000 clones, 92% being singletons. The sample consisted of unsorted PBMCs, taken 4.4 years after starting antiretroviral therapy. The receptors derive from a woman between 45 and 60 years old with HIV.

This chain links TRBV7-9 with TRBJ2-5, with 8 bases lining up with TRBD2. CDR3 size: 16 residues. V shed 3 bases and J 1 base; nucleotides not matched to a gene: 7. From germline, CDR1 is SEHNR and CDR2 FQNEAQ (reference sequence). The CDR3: CASSFRTTSGQETQYF. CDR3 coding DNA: TGTGCCAGCAGCTTTCGGACTACTAGCGGCCAAGAGACCCAGTACTTC.

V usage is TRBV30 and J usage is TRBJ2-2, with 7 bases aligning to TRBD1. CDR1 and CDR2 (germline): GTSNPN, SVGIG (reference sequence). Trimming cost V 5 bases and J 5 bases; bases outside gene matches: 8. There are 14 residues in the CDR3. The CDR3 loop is CAWCRAGGTGELFF. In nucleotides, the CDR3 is TGTGCCTGGTGCCGGGCAGGGGGAACCGGGGAGCTGTTTTTT.

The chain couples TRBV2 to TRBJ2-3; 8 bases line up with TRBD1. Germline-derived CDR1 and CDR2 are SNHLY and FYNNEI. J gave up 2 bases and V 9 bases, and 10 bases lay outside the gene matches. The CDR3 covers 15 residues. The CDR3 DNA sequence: TGTGCCAGTTCCGTACGACAGGGGAACACAGATACGCAGTATTTT. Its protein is CASSVRQGNTDTQYF.

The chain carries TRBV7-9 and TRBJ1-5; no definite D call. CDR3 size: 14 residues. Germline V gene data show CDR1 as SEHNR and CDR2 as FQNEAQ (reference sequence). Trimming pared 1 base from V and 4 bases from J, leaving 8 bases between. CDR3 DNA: TGTGCCAGCAGCTTAGGTGGTGGTAATCAGCCCCAGCATTTT. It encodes CASSLGGGNQPQHF. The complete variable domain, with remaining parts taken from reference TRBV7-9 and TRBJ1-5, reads DTGVSQNPRHKITKRGQNVTFRCDPISEHNRLYWYRQTLGQGPEFLTYFQNEAQLEKSRLLSDRFSAERPKGSFSTLEIQRTEQGDSAMYLCASSLGGGNQPQHFGDGTRLSIL.

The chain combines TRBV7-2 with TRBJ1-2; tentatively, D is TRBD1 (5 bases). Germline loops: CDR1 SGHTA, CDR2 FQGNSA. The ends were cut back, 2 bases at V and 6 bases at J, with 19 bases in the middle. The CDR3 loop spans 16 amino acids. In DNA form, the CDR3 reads TGTGCCAGCAGCTTAATGTTAGGAACAGGCCCAGATGGCTACACCTTC. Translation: CASSLMLGTGPDGYTF.

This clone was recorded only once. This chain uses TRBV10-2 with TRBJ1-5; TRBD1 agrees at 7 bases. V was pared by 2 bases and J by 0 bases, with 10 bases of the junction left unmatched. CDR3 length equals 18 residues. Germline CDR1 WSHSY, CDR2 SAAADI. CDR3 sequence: CASSENLGGWGSNQPQHF. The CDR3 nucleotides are TGCGCCAGCAGTGAGAACCTAGGGGGCTGGGGTAGCAATCAGCCCCAGCATTTT.

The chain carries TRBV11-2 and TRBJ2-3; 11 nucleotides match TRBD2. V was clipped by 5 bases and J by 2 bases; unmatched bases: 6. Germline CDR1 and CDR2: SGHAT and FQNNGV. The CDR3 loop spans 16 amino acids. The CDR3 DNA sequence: TGTGCCAGCAGCATCGCTAGCGGGGGGCCCACAGATACGCAGTATTTT. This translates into CASSIASGGPTDTQYF.

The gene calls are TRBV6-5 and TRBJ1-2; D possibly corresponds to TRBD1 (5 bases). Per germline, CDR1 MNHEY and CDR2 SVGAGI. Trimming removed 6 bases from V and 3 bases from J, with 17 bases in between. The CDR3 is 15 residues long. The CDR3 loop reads CASRSTRTGDYGYTF. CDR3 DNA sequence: TGTGCCAGCAGGTCGACTCGTACAGGAGACTATGGCTACACCTTC.

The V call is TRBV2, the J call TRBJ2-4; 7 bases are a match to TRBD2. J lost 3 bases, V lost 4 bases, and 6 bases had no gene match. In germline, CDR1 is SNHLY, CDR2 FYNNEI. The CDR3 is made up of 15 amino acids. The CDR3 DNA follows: TGTGCCAGCAGTGGCGAGCGGGATGTCAAAAACATTCAGTACTTC. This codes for CASSGERDVKNIQYF.

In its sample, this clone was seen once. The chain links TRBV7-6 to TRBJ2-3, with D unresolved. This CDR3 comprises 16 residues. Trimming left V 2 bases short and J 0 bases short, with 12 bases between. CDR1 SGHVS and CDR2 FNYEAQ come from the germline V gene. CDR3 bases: TGTGCCAGCAGCTTAAGTATTGAAACTAGCACAGATACGCAGTATTTT. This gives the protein CASSLSIETSTDTQYF.

Here the CDR3 DNA reads TGTGCCAGCAGCTTGGATACGGGAGTCTTTGATGAAAAACTGTTTTTT. Its protein is CASSLDTGVFDEKLFF. V usage is TRBV5-4 and J usage is TRBJ1-4; no firm D call. The germline CDR1 and CDR2 sequences are SGHNT and YYREEE (reference sequence). Trimming left V 0 bases short and J 6 bases short, with 15 bases between. There are 16 residues in the CDR3.